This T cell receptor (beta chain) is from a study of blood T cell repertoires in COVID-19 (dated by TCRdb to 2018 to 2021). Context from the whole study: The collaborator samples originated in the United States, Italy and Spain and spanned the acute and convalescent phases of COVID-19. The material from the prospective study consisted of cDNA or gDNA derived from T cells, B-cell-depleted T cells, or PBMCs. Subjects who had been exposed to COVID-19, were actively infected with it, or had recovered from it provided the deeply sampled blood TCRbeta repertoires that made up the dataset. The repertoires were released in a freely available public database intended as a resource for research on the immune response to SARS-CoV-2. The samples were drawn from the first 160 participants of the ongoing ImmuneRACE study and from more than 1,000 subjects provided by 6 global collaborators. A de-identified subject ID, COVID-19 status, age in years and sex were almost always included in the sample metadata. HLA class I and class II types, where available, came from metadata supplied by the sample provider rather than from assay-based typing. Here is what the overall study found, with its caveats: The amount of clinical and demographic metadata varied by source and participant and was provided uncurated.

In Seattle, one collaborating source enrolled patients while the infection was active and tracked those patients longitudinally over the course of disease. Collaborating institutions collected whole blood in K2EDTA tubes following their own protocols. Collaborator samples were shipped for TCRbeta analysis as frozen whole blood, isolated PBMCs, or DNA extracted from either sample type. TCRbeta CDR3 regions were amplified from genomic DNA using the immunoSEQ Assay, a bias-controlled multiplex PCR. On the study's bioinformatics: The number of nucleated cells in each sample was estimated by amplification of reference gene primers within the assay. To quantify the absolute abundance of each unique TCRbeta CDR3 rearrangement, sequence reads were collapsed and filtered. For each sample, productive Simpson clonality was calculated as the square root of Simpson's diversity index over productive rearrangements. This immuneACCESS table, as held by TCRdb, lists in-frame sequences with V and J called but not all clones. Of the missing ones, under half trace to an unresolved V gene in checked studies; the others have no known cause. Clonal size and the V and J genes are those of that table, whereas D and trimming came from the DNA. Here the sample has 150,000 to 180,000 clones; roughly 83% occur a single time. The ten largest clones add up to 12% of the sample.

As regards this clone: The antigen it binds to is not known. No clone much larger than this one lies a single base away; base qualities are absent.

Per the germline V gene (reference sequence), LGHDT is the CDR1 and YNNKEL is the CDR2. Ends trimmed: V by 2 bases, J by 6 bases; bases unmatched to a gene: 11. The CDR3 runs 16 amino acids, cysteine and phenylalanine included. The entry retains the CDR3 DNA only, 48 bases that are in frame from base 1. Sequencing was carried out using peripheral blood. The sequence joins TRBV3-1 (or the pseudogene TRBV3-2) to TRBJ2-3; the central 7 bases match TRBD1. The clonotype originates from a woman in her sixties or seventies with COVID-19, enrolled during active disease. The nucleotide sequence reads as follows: TGTGCCAGCAGCCAACAGCGACAGGGACGGTCGGATACGCAGTATTTT. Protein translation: CASSQQRQGRSDTQYF.